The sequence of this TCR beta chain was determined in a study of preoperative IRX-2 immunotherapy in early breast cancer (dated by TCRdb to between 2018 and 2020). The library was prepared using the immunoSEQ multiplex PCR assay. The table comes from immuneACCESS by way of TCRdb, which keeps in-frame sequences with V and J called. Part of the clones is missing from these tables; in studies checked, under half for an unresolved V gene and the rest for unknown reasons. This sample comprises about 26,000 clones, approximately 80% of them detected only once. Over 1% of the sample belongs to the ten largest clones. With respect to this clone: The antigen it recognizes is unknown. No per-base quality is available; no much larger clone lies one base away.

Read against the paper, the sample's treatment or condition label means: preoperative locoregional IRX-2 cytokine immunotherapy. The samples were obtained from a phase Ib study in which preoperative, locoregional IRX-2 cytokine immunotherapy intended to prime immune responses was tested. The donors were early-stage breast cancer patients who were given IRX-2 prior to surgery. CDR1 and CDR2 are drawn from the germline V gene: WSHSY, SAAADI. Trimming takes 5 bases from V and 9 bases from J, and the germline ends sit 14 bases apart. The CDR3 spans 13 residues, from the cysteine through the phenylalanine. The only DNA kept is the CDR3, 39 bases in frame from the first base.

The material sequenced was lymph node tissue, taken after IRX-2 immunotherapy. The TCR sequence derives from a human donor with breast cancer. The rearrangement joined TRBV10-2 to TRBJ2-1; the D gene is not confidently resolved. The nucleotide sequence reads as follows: TGCGCCAGCAGTAACCTTGGGCTGGGTGAGCAGTTCTTC. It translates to CASSNLGLGEQFF.